What follows are 6 T cell receptor beta chains derived from one specimen sequenced in a study of blood T cell repertoires in COVID-19. Clones were read by immunoSEQ multiplex PCR, and TCRdb kept only the in-frame ones, dropping some. This sample carries about 97,000 clones, roughly four fifths of them seen once, and the ten largest clones take about 10%. The sample was peripheral blood. These receptor sequences come from a man in his sixties or seventies with acute or convalescent COVID-19.

The genes are TRBV11-2 and TRBJ2-1; 9 bases agree with TRBD2. The CDR3 is made up of 15 amino acids. Germline CDR1 SGHAT, CDR2 FQNNGV. Trimming took 3 bases from V and 0 from J; bases not matched to a gene: 0. CDR3 bases: TGTGCCAGCAGCTTTAGCGGGAGCTCCTACAATGAGCAGTTCTTC. Protein sequence: CASSFSGSSYNEQFF.

This chain uses TRBV30 with TRBJ2-3; TRBD1 matches at 9 bases. J lost 7 bases, V lost 3 bases, and 2 bases had no gene match. This CDR3 spans 12 amino acids. CDR1 and CDR2 from the germline V gene are GTSNPN and SVGIG (reference sequence). CDR3 nucleotide sequence: TGTGCCTGGAGGGGGACAGGGAATACGCAGTATTTT. Amino acid sequence: CAWRGTGNTQYF.

This clone was observed many times. CDR3 loop: CAWISPRQEAFF. As DNA, the CDR3 is TGTGCCTGGATAAGTCCCAGACAAGAAGCTTTCTTT. V usage is TRBV30 and J usage is TRBJ1-1; no reliable D call. Germline-derived CDR1 and CDR2 are GTSNPN and SVGIG (reference sequence). V lost 4 bases, J lost 8 bases, and 14 bases lay in between. This CDR3 has 12 amino acids.

This sequence joins TRBV7-9 and TRBJ1-6; D gene ambiguous. The CDR3 runs 12 residues. With 5 bases removed from V and 14 bases from J, the gap between germline ends came to 13 bases. Germline loops: CDR1 SEHNR, CDR2 FQNEAQ (reference sequence). The CDR3 loop reads CASSRGFMALHF. DNA for the CDR3: TGTGCCAGCAGCCGCGGGTTTATGGCCCTCCACTTT.

The rearrangement joins TRBV6-5 to TRBJ2-1, with a tentative D call TRBD2 (6 bases). V was cut by 2 bases and J by 7 bases, with 6 bases left in between. This CDR3 has 12 residues. Germline lookup yields CDR1 MNHEY and CDR2 SVGAGI. The CDR3 DNA sequence: TGTGCCAGCAGTTACCGGGGGAATGAGCAGTTCTTC. As protein: CASSYRGNEQFF.

This chain uses TRBV7-6 with TRBJ1-3; 8 bases are shared with TRBD1. Germline assignment: CDR1 SGHVS and CDR2 FNYEAQ. The CDR3 is 16 residues long. V shed 5 bases and J 3 bases; nucleotides not matched to a gene: 9. The CDR3: CASSPRGTGGGNTIYF. Here the CDR3 DNA reads TGTGCCAGCAGCCCGAGAGGGACAGGTGGTGGAAACACCATATATTTT.